This entry describes one T cell receptor (beta chain). Its target is not known. Produced via immunoSEQ multiplex PCR; TCRdb's table is partial and in-frame only. Of 200,000 or so clones in the sample, approximately 94% were seen once. The CDR3 spans 15 residues. CDR1 is MRHNA, CDR2 SNTAGT, per germline. V was clipped by 6 bases and J by 6 bases; unmatched bases: 5. These data come from a study of T cell responses to AZD1222 COVID-19 vaccine. Whole-study results and caveats: CD4 TCRs linked to vaccination spanned spike, dominating at 160-218 and 743-854.

This specimen consisted of peripheral blood, obtained on day 0 of AZD1222 vaccination. This sequence originates from an adult in good health. V usage is TRBV6-4 and J usage is TRBJ2-2; 12 nucleotides align to TRBD2. The CDR3 loop is CASRRTSGASGELFF. The CDR3 DNA reads as TGTGCCAGCAGACGGACTAGCGGGGCCTCCGGGGAGCTGTTTTTT.